The TCR beta chain described here comes from a study of CD8 T cells in ankylosing spondylitis. Study-wide points: The study looked at matched synovial fluid samples from ankylosing spondylitis patients. Disease-linked clones were reported to be significantly enriched there. Relatively scarce in peripheral blood, disease-linked clones were CD8+. Seemingly distinctive of ankylosing spondylitis blood was a TCR beta motif formed by eight highly homologous variants. Earlier work had already found some motif variants in reactive arthritis synovial fluid and blood.

Concerning this clonotype itself: No antigen is known for it.

The TCR beta libraries were generated through quantitative 5'-RACE incorporating molecular barcodes. A single record per CDR3 protein comes from TCRdb applying MiXCR to the 5' RACE reads. The table shows around 490,000 distinct CDR3 sequences, with roughly 5.3% occurring only once. The germline V gene has CDR1 MNHEY and CDR2 SMNVEV (reference sequence). The CDR3 covers 19 residues. V shed 4 bases and J 5 bases; nucleotides not matched to a gene: 15. The specimen was blood, either unsorted or a sorted T cell fraction (not recorded which). The genes are TRBV27 and TRBJ2-4, with 12 bases identical to TRBD2. This TCR derives from a male donor with ankylosing spondylitis. This CDR3 is CASSSRSSGGADRQNIQYF. The CDR3, as DNA: TGTGCCAGCAGTTCTCGATCTAGCGGGGGGGCCGATCGTCAAAACATTCAGTACTTC.